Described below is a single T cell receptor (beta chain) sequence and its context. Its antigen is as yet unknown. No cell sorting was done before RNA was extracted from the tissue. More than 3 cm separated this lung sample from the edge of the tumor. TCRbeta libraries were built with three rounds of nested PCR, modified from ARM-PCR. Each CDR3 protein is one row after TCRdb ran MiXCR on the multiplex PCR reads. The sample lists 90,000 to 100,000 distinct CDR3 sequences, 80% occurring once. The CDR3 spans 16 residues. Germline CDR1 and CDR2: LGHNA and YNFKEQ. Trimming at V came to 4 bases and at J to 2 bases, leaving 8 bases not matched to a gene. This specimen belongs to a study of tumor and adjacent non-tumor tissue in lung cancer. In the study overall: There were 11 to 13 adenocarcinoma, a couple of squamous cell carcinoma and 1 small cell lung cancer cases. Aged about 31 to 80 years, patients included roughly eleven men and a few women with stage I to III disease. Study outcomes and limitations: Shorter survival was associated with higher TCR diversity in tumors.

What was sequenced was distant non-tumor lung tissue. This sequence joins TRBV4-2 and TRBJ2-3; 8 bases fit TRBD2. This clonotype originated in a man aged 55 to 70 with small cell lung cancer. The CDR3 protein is CASSLRTSMDTDTQYF. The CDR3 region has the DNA TGTGCCAGCAGCCTTCGGACTAGCATGGACACAGATACGCAGTATTTT.